Listed below are T cell receptor beta chains from one sample, sequenced in a study of CD8 T cells in ankylosing spondylitis. TCRdb re-analysed the 5' RACE reads in MiXCR, keeping a single row per CDR3 protein. The table includes some 350,000 distinct CDR3 sequences, roughly 14% detected once. The specimen sequenced was blood, either unsorted or a sorted T cell fraction (not recorded which). Receptors originate from a male donor with ankylosing spondylitis or in good health (not recorded which). Both conserved end residues are part of each CDR3. The D gene is left open where the match is weak. A clone size is listed for some rows: how often the clone was seen (once, few, many), or a class if it is expanded.

d_call clone_size j_call v_call cdr3_aa cdr3_nt
TRBD1 few TRBJ1-4 TRBV12-3/TRBV12-4 CASSRTGGNEKLFF TGTGCCAGCAGTCGAACAGGGGGCAATGAAAAACTGTTTTTT
. . TRBJ1-2 TRBV5-5 CASSLVGQSYTF TGTGCCAGCAGCTTGGTGGGCCAGTCCTACACCTTC
TRBD2 few TRBJ2-1 TRBV15 CATSRLSGNRGGEQFF TGTGCCACCAGCAGACTTAGCGGGAACCGGGGTGGTGAGCAGTTCTTC
. . TRBJ1-2 TRBV12-3/TRBV12-4 CASGWGVGYTF TGTGCCAGCGGTTGGGGCGTTGGCTACACCTTC
TRBD1 few TRBJ1-1 TRBV3-1 CASKDRGLTEAFF TGTGCCAGCAAGGACAGGGGGCTCACTGAAGCTTTCTTT
. . TRBJ2-4 TRBV12-3/TRBV12-4 CASSVRSKNIQYF TGTGCCAGCAGTGTTAGATCTAAAAACATTCAGTACTTC
. few TRBJ1-2 TRBV12-3/TRBV12-4 CASSAWGSLDGYTF TGTGCCAGCAGCGCATGGGGGAGTTTGGATGGCTACACCTTC
. . TRBJ2-7 TRBV5-1 CASSLLKGAPTYEQYF TGCGCCAGCAGCTTGCTCAAAGGCGCTCCGACCTACGAGCAGTACTTC
. few TRBJ2-2 TRBV6-2/TRBV6-3 CASSRGDFNTGELFF TGTGCCAGCAGCCGCGGGGACTTTAACACCGGGGAGCTGTTTTTT
. few TRBJ1-2 TRBV7-8 CASSSGTWGYTF TGTGCCAGCAGCTCAGGGACATGGGGCTACACCTTC
. . TRBJ2-7 TRBV7-8 CASSFLPGFAGYEQYF TGTGCCAGCAGCTTTCTCCCAGGGTTCGCGGGCTACGAGCAGTACTTC
. few TRBJ2-5 TRBV6-1 CASRTGSGTGQETQYF TGTGCCAGCAGGACTGGGTCCGGGACGGGTCAAGAGACCCAGTACTTC
TRBD1 few TRBJ2-7 TRBV20-1 CSASGHQGVYEQYF TGCAGTGCTAGTGGACACCAGGGGGTCTACGAGCAGTACTTC
TRBD2 . TRBJ2-7 TRBV4-2 CASSSRGGDEQYF TGTGCCAGCAGCTCCCGGGGGGGGGACGAGCAGTACTTC
. few TRBJ2-7 TRBV11-3 CASSSKYEQYF TGTGCCAGCAGCTCCAAATACGAGCAGTACTTC
TRBD1 few TRBJ2-7 TRBV11-2 CASSLRVLQGANSYEQYF TGTGCCAGCAGCTTAAGGGTCCTACAGGGGGCAAACTCCTACGAGCAGTACTTC
TRBD1 few TRBJ2-3 TRBV20-1 CSALGDRGKATQYF TGCAGTGCTCTCGGGGACAGGGGGAAGGCTACGCAGTATTTT
. . TRBJ2-7 TRBV7-9 CASSLEARDYEQYF TGTGCCAGCAGCTTAGAGGCTCGGGACTACGAGCAGTACTTC
. . TRBJ2-3 TRBV12-3/TRBV12-4 CASSHVGTTDTQYF TGTGCCAGCAGCCACGTGGGGACCACAGATACGCAGTATTTT
TRBD1 few TRBJ1-2 TRBV18 CASSPTDRGGYTF TGTGCCAGCTCACCCACGGACAGGGGAGGCTACACCTTC
. . TRBJ1-4 TRBV11-3 CASSPPNEKLFF TGTGCCAGCAGCCCTCCAAATGAAAAACTGTTTTTT
TRBD1 . TRBJ2-7 TRBV11-2 CASSWGRGPGEQYF TGTGCCAGCAGCTGGGGCAGGGGGCCGGGCGAGCAGTACTTC
. . TRBJ2-4 TRBV2 CASSEVPAKNIQYF TGTGCCAGCAGTGAAGTGCCTGCCAAAAACATTCAGTACTTC
. few TRBJ1-1 TRBV20-1 CSARDGRGSTEAFF TGCAGTGCTAGAGATGGAAGGGGATCCACTGAAGCTTTCTTT
. . TRBJ1-3 TRBV6-5 CASSYAVSGNTIYF TGTGCCAGCAGTTACGCGGTCTCTGGAAACACCATATATTTT
. few TRBJ2-7 TRBV6-1 CASSEAVPRSSYEQYF TGTGCCAGCAGTGAAGCGGTACCCAGGAGCTCCTACGAGCAGTACTTC
. few TRBJ1-6 TRBV3-1 CASSQDFKNSPLHF TGTGCCAGCAGCCAAGATTTTAAAAATTCACCCCTCCACTTT
. . TRBJ2-3 TRBV6-4 CASSDTGGDTQYF TGTGCCAGCAGTGACACCGGAGGCGATACGCAGTATTTT
TRBD2 few TRBJ2-1 TRBV4-1 CASSQESRGSSGIYNEQFF TGCGCCAGCAGCCAAGAAAGTAGAGGGTCTAGCGGGATCTACAATGAGCAGTTCTTC
. . TRBJ2-2 TRBV10-2 CASSERGGGFDTGELFF TGCGCCAGCAGTGAGAGAGGTGGGGGATTTGACACCGGGGAGCTGTTTTTT
. few TRBJ2-1 TRBV20-1 CSARDSRTLNEQFF TGCAGTGCTAGAGATTCTAGGACTCTCAATGAGCAGTTCTTC
TRBD2 few TRBJ2-5 TRBV5-1 CASSSTGLGSETQYF TGCGCCAGCAGCTCGACGGGACTAGGGTCAGAGACCCAGTACTTC
. . TRBJ1-1 TRBV4-1 CASSPPNSDTEAFF TGCGCCAGCAGCCCGCCTAATTCGGACACTGAAGCTTTCTTT
. few TRBJ2-7 TRBV5-1 CASREMGQSYEQYF TGCGCCAGCAGGGAAATGGGACAAAGCTACGAGCAGTACTTC
. . TRBJ1-5 TRBV20-1 CSASNSNQPQHF TGCAGTGCTAGTAACAGCAATCAGCCCCAGCATTTT
. many TRBJ2-1 TRBV12-3/TRBV12-4 CASTVVDEQFF TGTGCCAGCACCGTAGTAGATGAGCAGTTCTTC
. many TRBJ1-1 TRBV11-2 CASSPSGGTEAFF TGTGCCAGCAGCCCCTCGGGGGGGACTGAAGCTTTCTTT
TRBD2 . TRBJ2-7 TRBV5-1 CASSSGLAAYYEQYF TGCGCCAGCAGCTCCGGACTAGCGGCTTACTACGAGCAGTACTTC
TRBD2 . TRBJ2-3 TRBV15 CATSRGLAGSVDTQYF TGTGCCACCAGCAGAGGCTTAGCGGGGTCGGTGGATACGCAGTATTTT
TRBD1 . TRBJ1-2 TRBV18 CASSPQDRGSYGYTF TGTGCCAGCTCACCACAGGACAGGGGGTCCTATGGCTACACCTTC
TRBD1 many TRBJ1-1 TRBV12-3/TRBV12-4 CASCRDRVKAEAFF TGTGCCAGCTGCCGGGACAGGGTAAAAGCTGAAGCTTTCTTT